The TCR beta chain under discussion was sequenced for a study of blood T cell repertoires in COVID-19. Looking at the study overall: Researchers got acute and convalescent COVID-19 samples from the United States, Italy and Spain. The cDNA or gDNA used as material had been derived from T cells, B-cell-depleted T cells, or PBMCs.

Source study methods: Reference gene primer amplification gave estimated nucleated cell counts. TCRdb's copy holds only in-frame clones and misses some; the assay was immunoSEQ multiplex PCR. V, J and clone size were drawn from that table, and D and trimming were deduced from the DNA. The table has over 70,000 clones, more than 65% seen once. The CDR3 is made up of 14 amino acids. Per germline, CDR1 SGHTA and CDR2 FQGNSA. V lost 1 base and J lost 1, with 7 bases in between. The sample taken for sequencing was peripheral blood. This sequence was found in a woman aged 80 or older with active or convalescent COVID-19. This chain connects TRBV7-2 to TRBJ1-1; D is uncertain. The chain's CDR3 is CASSLVTANTEAFF. As DNA, the CDR3 is TGTGCCAGCAGCTTAGTAACAGCGAACACTGAAGCTTTCTTT. Looking up the rest from reference TRBV7-2 and TRBJ1-1 gives the full variable domain: GAGVSQSPSNKVTEKGKDVELRCDPISGHTALYWYRQSLGQGLEFLIYFQGNSAPDKSGLPSDRFSAERTGGSVSTLTIQRTQQEDSAVYLCASSLVTANTEAFFGQGTRLTVV.